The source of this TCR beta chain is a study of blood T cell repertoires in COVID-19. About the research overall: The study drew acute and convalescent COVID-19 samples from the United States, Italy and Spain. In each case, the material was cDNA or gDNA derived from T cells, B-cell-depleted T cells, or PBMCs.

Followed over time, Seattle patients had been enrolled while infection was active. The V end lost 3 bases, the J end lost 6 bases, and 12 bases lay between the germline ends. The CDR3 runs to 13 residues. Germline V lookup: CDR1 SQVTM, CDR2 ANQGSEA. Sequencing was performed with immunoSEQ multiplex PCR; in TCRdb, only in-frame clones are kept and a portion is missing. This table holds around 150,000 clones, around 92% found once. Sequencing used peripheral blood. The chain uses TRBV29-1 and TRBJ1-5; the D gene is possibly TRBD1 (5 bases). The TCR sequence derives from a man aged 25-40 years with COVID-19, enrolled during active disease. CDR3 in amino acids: CSVEGGGGQPQHF. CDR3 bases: TGCAGCGTTGAGGGCGGGGGGGGTCAGCCCCAGCATTTT.